These 7 T cell receptor beta chains came from one sample sequenced in a study of blood T cell repertoires in COVID-19. Produced via immunoSEQ multiplex PCR; TCRdb's table is partial and in-frame only. The top ten clones hold under 4.5% of a sample with about 120,000 clones, around 89% of them seen once. Sequenced input: peripheral blood. All receptors come from a man in his 60s with COVID-19, enrolled during active disease.

The chain links TRBV30 to TRBJ1-4; 8 nucleotides align to TRBD1. This CDR3 contains 13 residues. Unmatched junction bases numbered 5, after V lost 3 bases and J lost 8 bases. Germline V gene sequence: CDR1 GTSNPN, CDR2 SVGIG (reference sequence). CDR3 DNA sequence: TGTGCCTGGAGCGCAGGGGGCAGGGAAAAACTGTTTTTT. Its protein product is CAWSAGGREKLFF. Full variable domain (missing parts from reference TRBV30 and TRBJ1-4): SQTIHQWPATLVQPVGSPLSLECTVEGTSNPNLYWYRQAAGRGLQLLFYSVGIGQISSEVPQNLSASRPQDRQFILSSKKLLLSDSGFYLCAWSAGGREKLFFGSGTQLSVL.

The DNA for the CDR3 is TGTGCCAGCAGCTTTCATCCTAGCGGGGGATCAGATACGCAGTATTTT. This translates into CASSFHPSGGSDTQYF. This chain links TRBV7-2 with TRBJ2-3, with 10 bases identical to TRBD2. CDR1 SGHTA and CDR2 FQGNSA come from the germline V gene. The V segment lost 3 bases and the J segment 4 bases; nucleotides outside the gene matches: 7. The CDR3 totals 16 residues.

Details on this clone: Distinct nucleotide sequences in the sample also encode this CDR3. The chain recombines TRBV18 with TRBJ1-1; 7 positions match TRBD1. This CDR3 region has 15 residues. From germline, CDR1 is KGHSH and CDR2 LQKENI. V dropped 2 bases and J dropped 0; count of bases not matched to a gene: 3. The chain's CDR3 is CASSPRTGLNTEAFF. The CDR3 nucleotides are TGTGCCAGCTCACCAAGGACAGGTTTGAACACTGAAGCTTTCTTT.

The chain carries TRBV5-1 and TRBJ1-5, with 10 positions matching TRBD1. CDR1 is SGHRS, CDR2 YFSETQ, per germline. The trim removed 1 base at V and 3 bases at J, leaving 4 bases unmatched. CDR3 length: 16 amino acids. This CDR3 reads CASSLRDRGPNQPQHF. The CDR3 DNA reads as TGCGCCAGCAGCTTGAGGGACAGGGGCCCCAATCAGCCCCAGCATTTT.

The CDR3 nucleotides are TGTGCCAGCAGTGAATCGCGGATTTTCACTGAAGCTTTCTTT. Protein sequence: CASSESRIFTEAFF. This sequence joins TRBV6-1 and TRBJ1-1, with unresolved D. The CDR3 extends over 14 amino acids. Trimming removed 2 bases at V and 4 bases at J, with 11 bases between. Germline V gives CDR1 MNHNS, CDR2 SASEGT.

The V and J genes are TRBV7-3 and TRBJ2-7; weak D call: TRBD2 (5 bases). The germline V gene has CDR1 SGHTA and CDR2 FQGTGA. Trimming took off 2 bases at V and 1 base at J, with 9 bases between the two ends. This CDR3 has 14 residues. CDR3 in amino acids: CASSLSRDSYEQYF. Written as DNA, the CDR3 is TGTGCCAGCAGCTTATCACGGGATTCCTACGAGCAGTACTTC.

The chain's CDR3 is CASSFGQGGAGELFF. The CDR3 coding sequence is TGCGCCAGCAGCTTCGGACAGGGTGGGGCCGGGGAGCTGTTTTTT. The V and J genes are TRBV5-1 and TRBJ2-2, with 8 bases matching TRBD1. CDR1 SGHRS and CDR2 YFSETQ come from the germline V gene. The junction had 6 bases not matched to a gene; V was cut back by 2 bases and J by 6 bases. There are 15 residues in the CDR3.